A selection of T cell receptor beta chains follows, all from one sample in a study of graft-versus-host responses after intestinal transplantation. Clones were read by immunoSEQ multiplex PCR, and TCRdb kept only the in-frame ones, dropping some. Altogether just over 20,000 clones are present, 80% to 95% being singletons, with the ten largest covering over 40%. This specimen was PBMCs, taken 262 days after intestinal transplant. These receptors originate from a human patient who received an intestinal transplant, so some T cells may come from the graft donor. Both conserved end residues are part of each CDR3. Each record gives: clone size, D gene, V gene, J gene, CDR3 DNA, CDR3 protein. A D gene is named only where the DNA matches it firmly. The listing skips clone size in some rows; elsewhere it reads once, few, many or a size class.

>.|TRBD2|TRBV10-3|TRBJ2-7
TGTGCCATCAGTAGACTAGCGGGCTTCTACGAGCAGTACTTC
CAISRLAGFYEQYF
>.|TRBD2|TRBV29-1|TRBJ2-3
TGCAGCTCGCGGGAGGCTATCACAGATACGCAGTATTTT
CSSREAITDTQYF
>.|.|TRBV27|TRBJ2-5
TGTGCCAGCAGCTCTACTAGAGGAGAGACCCAGTACTTC
CASSSTRGETQYF
>.|.|TRBV11-2|TRBJ1-4
TGTGCCAGCAGCTTTGTATCGGAAAAACTGTTTTTT
CASSFVSEKLFF
>.|.|TRBV7-9|TRBJ2-7
TGTGCCAGCAGCTTATTTGCAGGGGAGGACGAGCAGTACTTC
CASSLFAGEDEQYF
>.|.|TRBV9|TRBJ2-3
TGTGCCAGCTCGCCGCCGGGAACAGATACGCAGTATTTT
CASSPPGTDTQYF
>once|.|TRBV11-1|TRBJ2-1
TGTGCCTGTGCTGACTCCTACAATGAGCAGTTCTTC
CACADSYNEQFF
>.|.|TRBV13|TRBJ1-2
TGTGCCAGCAGCCAAGATATCCGGGTTGGAGGCTACACCTTC
CASSQDIRVGGYTF
>.|.|TRBV7-8|TRBJ2-7
TGTGCCAGCAGCTTAAGGGAAGGGAGCTCCTACGAGCAGTACTTC
CASSLREGSSYEQYF
>.|.|TRBV11-1|TRBJ2-3
TGTGCCAGCACTCAAAGGGGACTTTCCCTGCAGTATTTT
CASTQRGLSLQYF
>.|TRBD2|TRBV7-9|TRBJ2-5
TGTGCCAGCAGCTTTGGCCTAGCGGGTCCTAACCAAGAGACCCAGTACTTC
CASSFGLAGPNQETQYF
>.|.|TRBV9|TRBJ2-1
TGTGCCAGCAGCGTAGATCAATGGAATGAGCAGTTCTTC
CASSVDQWNEQFF
>.|.|TRBV5-8|TRBJ1-1
TGTGCCAGCAGCTTGGAGAGGCTCAACACTGAAGCTTTCTTT
CASSLERLNTEAFF
>.|TRBD1|TRBV7-2|TRBJ2-6
TGTGCCAGCAGCTTATCCGGGACAGGGGACTCTGGGGCCAACGTCCTGACTTTC
CASSLSGTGDSGANVLTF
>.|.|TRBV6-6|TRBJ1-4
TGTGCCAGCAGTTACCGGGGGAATGAAAAACTGTTTTTT
CASSYRGNEKLFF
>.|TRBD1|TRBV5-8|TRBJ1-1
TGTGCCAGCAGCTTGCGCCCCGGGACAGGGTGGACTGAAGCTTTCTTT
CASSLRPGTGWTEAFF
>.|.|TRBV18|TRBJ1-1
TGTGCCAGCTCACCAGGGGTGAACACTGAAGCTTTCTTT
CASSPGVNTEAFF
>.|TRBD2|TRBV7-7|TRBJ2-5
TGTGCCAGCAGCTTAGGACTAGCCGTCGAGACCCAGTACTTC
CASSLGLAVETQYF
>.|.|TRBV9|TRBJ1-2
TGTGCCAGCGTCACAGGCTCATATGGCTACACCTTC
CASVTGSYGYTF
>once|TRBD2|TRBV9|TRBJ2-2
TGTGCCAGCAGCGGCACTAGCGGGAGTGCTGGTGCCGGGGAGCTGTTTTTT
CASSGTSGSAGAGELFF
>.|TRBD2|TRBV28|TRBJ2-7
TGTGCCAGCAAGGGGACTAGCGGCTCCTACGAGCAGTACTTC
CASKGTSGSYEQYF
>.|.|TRBV6-5|TRBJ1-1
TGTGCCAGCAGTTACCACAGGGAGAACACTGAAGCTTTCTTT
CASSYHRENTEAFF
>.|.|TRBV6-5|TRBJ2-7
TGTGCCAGCAGTTACTTGGGCGAGCAGTACTTC
CASSYLGEQYF
>.|TRBD1|TRBV28|TRBJ2-7
TGTGCCAGCAGTCCCCCTGGACAGGGTATATACGAGCAGTACTTC
CASSPPGQGIYEQYF
>once|.|TRBV6-5|TRBJ2-2
TGTGCCAGCTTCACAGGGTACACCGGGGAGCTGTTTTTT
CASFTGYTGELFF
>.|.|TRBV7-8|TRBJ2-7
TGTGCCAGCAGCTTAGGTGGGTCGGGGACCTCCTACGAGCAGTACTTC
CASSLGGSGTSYEQYF
>.|.|TRBV6-5|TRBJ2-3
TGTGCCAGCAGTTACGTAAGCGGGCCCAGCACAGATACGCAGTATTTT
CASSYVSGPSTDTQYF
>once|.|TRBV5-1|TRBJ2-1
TGCGCCAGCAGCTTGAGGACACGGTCTAACAATGAGCAGTTCTTC
CASSLRTRSNNEQFF
>.|.|TRBV28|TRBJ1-3
TGTGCCAGCAGTTCCCGCCGGGATTTCTCTGGAAACACCATATATTTT
CASSSRRDFSGNTIYF
>.|TRBD2|TRBV14|TRBJ2-5
TGTGCCAGCAGCCAGGTGACTAGCCTGGTTCAGGAGACCCAGTACTTC
CASSQVTSLVQETQYF
>.|.|TRBV28|TRBJ2-7
TGTGCCAGCAGTTATGGCAGGGCCACCTACGAGCAGTACTTC
CASSYGRATYEQYF
>.|.|TRBV27|TRBJ2-5
TGTGCCAGCAGTTATAACAGAGGGGGTCAAGAGACCCAGTACTTC
CASSYNRGGQETQYF
>.|.|TRBV7-1|TRBJ2-6
TGTGCCAGCAGCCTCCGGCGAGGACAAAGTCGGGCCAACGTCCTGACTTTC
CASSLRRGQSRANVLTF
>.|.|TRBV29-1|TRBJ1-3
TGCAGCGTTGAAGGACCTCCCTCTGGAAACACCATATATTTT
CSVEGPPSGNTIYF
>.|.|TRBV29-1|TRBJ2-7
TGCAGCGTTGTACAAGTCGACGAGCAGTACTTC
CSVVQVDEQYF
>once|TRBD1|TRBV19|TRBJ2-6
TGTGCCAGTAGTACTTTCGACAGGGGATGGTCTGGGGCCAACGTCCTGACTTTC
CASSTFDRGWSGANVLTF
>.|.|TRBV2|TRBJ2-1
TGTGCCAGAAGGGGGGATTACAGGGACTACAATGAGCAGTTCTTC
CARRGDYRDYNEQFF
>.|.|TRBV18|TRBJ2-3
TGTGCCAGCTCAATGGTAGGGGGAGATACGCAGTATTTT
CASSMVGGDTQYF
>.|TRBD2|TRBV27|TRBJ2-1
TGTGCCAGCAGTTCCCGCCTGGGAGCGGGATATAACAATGAGCAGTTCTTC
CASSSRLGAGYNNEQFF
>.|.|TRBV6-5|TRBJ1-2
TGTGCCAGCAGTGAACGCAACTATGGCTACACCTTC
CASSERNYGYTF
>once|TRBD2|TRBV13|TRBJ2-1
TGTGCCAGCAGCGGCGAACTAGGGACTAGCGGGAGAGGGAGGAATGAGCAGTTCTTC
CASSGELGTSGRGRNEQFF
>.|.|TRBV27|TRBJ1-1
TGTGCCAGCAGTTTATGGGGTGAGGGTGAAGCTTTCTTT
CASSLWGEGEAFF
>.|.|TRBV6-4|TRBJ2-1
TGTGCCAGCAGTGAAGGGGATCGGCTAGAGCAGTTCTTC
CASSEGDRLEQFF
>.|.|TRBV27|TRBJ2-1
TGTGCCAGCAGTTTGGCAGGCCCCGCGCAGTTCTTC
CASSLAGPAQFF
>.|.|TRBV19|TRBJ1-4
TGTGCCAGTAGTATGGCAGACGGAGCTAATGAAAAACTGTTTTTT
CASSMADGANEKLFF
>.|TRBD2|TRBV6-5|TRBJ2-1
TGTGCCAGCAGTCCTAGCGGGAGATTGGCTGAGCAGTTCTTC
CASSPSGRLAEQFF